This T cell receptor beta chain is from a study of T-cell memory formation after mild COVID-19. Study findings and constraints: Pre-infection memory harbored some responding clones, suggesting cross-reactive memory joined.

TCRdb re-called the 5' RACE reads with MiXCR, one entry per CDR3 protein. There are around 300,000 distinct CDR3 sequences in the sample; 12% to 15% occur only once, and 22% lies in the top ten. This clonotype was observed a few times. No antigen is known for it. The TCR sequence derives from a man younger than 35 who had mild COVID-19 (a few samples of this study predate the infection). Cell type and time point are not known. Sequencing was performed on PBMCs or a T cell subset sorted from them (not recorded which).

The CDR3 region is CASSLTGRAPPLHF. The DNA of the CDR3 is TGTGCCAGCAGCTTAACGGGCCGCGCTCCACCCCTCCACTTT. The rearrangement uses TRBV7-9 and TRBJ1-6; no clear D gene. CDR1 is SEHNR and CDR2 is FQNEAQ in the germline V gene (reference sequence). CDR3 length: 14 amino acids. V lost 2 bases and J 11 bases, leaving 13 bases between the germline ends.